This note documents a single TCR beta chain sequence. Sequencing used immunoSEQ multiplex PCR; TCRdb keeps in-frame clones, though not all of them. The data hold just over 2,000,000 clones, with 85% to 95% observed a single time. CDR1 and CDR2 from the germline V gene are SNHLY and FYNNEI. Trimming left V 4 bases short and J 1 base short, with 10 bases between. This CDR3 has 15 residues. These data originate in a study of shared clonotypes between healthy human individuals. The rearrangement uses TRBV2 and TRBJ1-4, with a weak D call TRBD1 (5 bases). Sequencing used naive CD4+ T cells sorted from blood. Subset of the sample: CD45RA+ positively selected. The receptor was derived from a man aged 18 to 30 in good health. In nucleotides, the CDR3 is TGTGCCAGCAGTGGGCCAGGGAAAACTAATGAAAAACTGTTTTTT. Translated, it gives CASSGPGKTNEKLFF.